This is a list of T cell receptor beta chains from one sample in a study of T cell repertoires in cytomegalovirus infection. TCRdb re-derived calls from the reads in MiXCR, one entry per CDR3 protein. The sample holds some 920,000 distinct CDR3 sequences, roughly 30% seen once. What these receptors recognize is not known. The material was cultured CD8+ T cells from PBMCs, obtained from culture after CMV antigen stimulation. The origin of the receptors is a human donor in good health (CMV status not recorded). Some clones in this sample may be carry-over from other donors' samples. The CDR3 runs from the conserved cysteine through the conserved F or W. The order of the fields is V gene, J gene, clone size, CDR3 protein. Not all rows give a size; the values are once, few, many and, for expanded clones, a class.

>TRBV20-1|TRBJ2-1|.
CSARGLAGGYNEQFF
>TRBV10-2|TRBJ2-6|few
CASSESRDVLTF
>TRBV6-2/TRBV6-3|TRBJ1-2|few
CASSPGQVLWYGYTF
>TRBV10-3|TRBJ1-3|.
CAIRDRADTIYF
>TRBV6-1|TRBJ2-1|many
CASNGARRQGANEQFF
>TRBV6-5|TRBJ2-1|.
CASSYSTTGTTTEQFF
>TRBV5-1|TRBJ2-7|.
CASSLLAGDYEQYF
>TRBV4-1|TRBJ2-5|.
CASSQDEGPPDDQYF
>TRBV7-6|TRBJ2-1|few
CASSDPLLAGGQEQFF
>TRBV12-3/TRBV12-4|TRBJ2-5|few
CASSLGQLQETQYF
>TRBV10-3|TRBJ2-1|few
CAISESSAYNEQFF
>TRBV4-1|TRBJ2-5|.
CASSHPKEPGVGETQYF
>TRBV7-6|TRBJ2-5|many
CASSLAGGYQETQYF
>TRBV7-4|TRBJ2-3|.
CASSLEGRDTQYF
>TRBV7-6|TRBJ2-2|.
CASTWMDRTNTGELFF
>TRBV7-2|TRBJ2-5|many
CASSPSSRGAETQYF
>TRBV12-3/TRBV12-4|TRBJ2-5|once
CASSLGTSGVFVQKTQYF
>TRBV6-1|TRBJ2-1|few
CASKTLAGAYNEQFF
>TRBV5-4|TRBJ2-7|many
CASSRLGQGTYEQYF
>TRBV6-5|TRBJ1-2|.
CASSGIDRTNYGYTF
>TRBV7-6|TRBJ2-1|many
CASSFSTRGPYNEQFF
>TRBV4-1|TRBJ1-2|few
CASSSEGDSGGYGYTF
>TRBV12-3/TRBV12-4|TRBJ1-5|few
CASSYLPQPQHF
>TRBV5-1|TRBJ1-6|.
CASSSWTDNSPLHF
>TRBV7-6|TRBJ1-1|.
CASRGGPQTNTEAFF
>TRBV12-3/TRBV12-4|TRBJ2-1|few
CASSLVAAHNNEQFF
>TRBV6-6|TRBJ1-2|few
CASSYSMVGQDGYTF
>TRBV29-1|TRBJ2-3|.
CSASGTSGGATDTQYF
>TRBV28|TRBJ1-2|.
CASSPTLGRTYGYTF
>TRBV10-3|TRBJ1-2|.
CAISESNHPLSGYTF